This TCR beta chain is from a study of T cell changes during pregnancy in multiple sclerosis. This clone was recorded only once. Germline-derived CDR1 and CDR2 are SGHDT and YYEEEE. This CDR3 is 11 amino acids long. Between the trimmed V and J ends, which lost 0 bases and 7 bases, there was a span of 4 bases. Clones were sequenced by immunoSEQ multiplex PCR, and TCRdb holds only the in-frame ones, with some missing. The repertoire holds about 28,000 clones, more than 70% seen once, with approximately 8.3% in the top ten. The receptor was isolated from a female donor with multiple sclerosis, enrolled in a pregnancy study. The rearrangement uses TRBV5-6 and TRBJ1-1; D not certain. The sequences come from CD8+ T cells from peripheral blood mononuclear cells, collected after pregnancy. The CDR3 bases are TGTGCCAGCAGCTTGGGTCTTGAAGCTTTCTTT. Its translation: CASSLGLEAFF.